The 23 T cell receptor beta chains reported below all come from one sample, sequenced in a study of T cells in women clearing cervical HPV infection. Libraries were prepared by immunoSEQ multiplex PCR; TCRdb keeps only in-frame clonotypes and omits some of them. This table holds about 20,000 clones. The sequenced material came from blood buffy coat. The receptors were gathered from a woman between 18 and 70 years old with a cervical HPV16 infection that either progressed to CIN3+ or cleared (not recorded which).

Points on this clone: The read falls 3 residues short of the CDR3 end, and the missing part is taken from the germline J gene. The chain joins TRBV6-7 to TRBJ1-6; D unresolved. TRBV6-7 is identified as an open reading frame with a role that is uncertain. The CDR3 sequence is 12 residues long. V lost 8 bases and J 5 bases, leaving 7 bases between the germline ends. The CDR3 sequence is CASVHHNSPLHF. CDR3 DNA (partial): TGTGCCAGCGTACACCATAATTCACCC.

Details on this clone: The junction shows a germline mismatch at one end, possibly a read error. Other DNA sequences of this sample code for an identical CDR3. CDR3 protein: CASSIGRGLSNSPLHF. The covered CDR3 bases are TGTGCCAGTAGCATAGGCCGGGGATTGTCCAATTCACCC. The chain carries TRBV19 and TRBJ1-6; D not resolved. Sequencing ends 3 residues short of the CDR3 end; the germline J gene provides the rest. This CDR3 region has 16 residues. From germline, CDR1 is LNHDA and CDR2 SQIVND (reference sequence).

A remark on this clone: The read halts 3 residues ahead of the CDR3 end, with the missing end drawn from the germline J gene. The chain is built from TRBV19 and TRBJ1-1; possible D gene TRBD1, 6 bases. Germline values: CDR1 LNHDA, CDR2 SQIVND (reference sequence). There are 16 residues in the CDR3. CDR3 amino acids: CASSKFLQGTSYGAFF. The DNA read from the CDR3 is TGTGCCAGTAGTAAATTTCTACAGGGAACCAGCTATGGC.

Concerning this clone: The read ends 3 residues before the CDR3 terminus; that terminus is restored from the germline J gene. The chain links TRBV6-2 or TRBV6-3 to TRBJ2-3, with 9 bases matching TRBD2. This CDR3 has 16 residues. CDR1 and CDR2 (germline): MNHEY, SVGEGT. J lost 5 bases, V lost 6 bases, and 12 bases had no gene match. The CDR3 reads CASSDRIAGEVDTQYF. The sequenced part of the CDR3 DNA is TGTGCCAGCAGCGATCGTATAGCGGGGGAGGTAGATACG.

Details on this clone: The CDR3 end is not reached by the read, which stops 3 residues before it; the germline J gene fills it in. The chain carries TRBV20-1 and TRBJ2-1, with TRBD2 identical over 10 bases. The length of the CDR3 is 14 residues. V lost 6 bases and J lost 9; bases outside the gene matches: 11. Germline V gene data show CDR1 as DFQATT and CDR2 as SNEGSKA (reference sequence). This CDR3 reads CSARQRGGLAEQFF. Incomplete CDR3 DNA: TGCAGTGCGCGACAGCGGGGGGGCCTGGCTGAG.

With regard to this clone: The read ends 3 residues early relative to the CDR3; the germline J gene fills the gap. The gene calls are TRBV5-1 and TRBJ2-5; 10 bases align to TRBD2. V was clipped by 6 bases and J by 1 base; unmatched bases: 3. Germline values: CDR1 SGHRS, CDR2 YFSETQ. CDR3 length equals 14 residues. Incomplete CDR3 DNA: TGCGCCAGCACCAGCGGGGGGGGCCAAGAGACC. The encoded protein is CASTSGGGQET. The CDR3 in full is CASTSGGGQETQYF.

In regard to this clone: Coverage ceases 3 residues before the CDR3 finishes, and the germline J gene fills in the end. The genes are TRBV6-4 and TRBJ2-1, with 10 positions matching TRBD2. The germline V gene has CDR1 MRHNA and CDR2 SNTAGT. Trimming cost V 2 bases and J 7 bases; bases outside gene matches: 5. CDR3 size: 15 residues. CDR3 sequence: CASSDSGGAFNEQFF. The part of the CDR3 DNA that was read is TGTGCCAGCAGTGACAGCGGGGGGGCCTTTAATGAG.

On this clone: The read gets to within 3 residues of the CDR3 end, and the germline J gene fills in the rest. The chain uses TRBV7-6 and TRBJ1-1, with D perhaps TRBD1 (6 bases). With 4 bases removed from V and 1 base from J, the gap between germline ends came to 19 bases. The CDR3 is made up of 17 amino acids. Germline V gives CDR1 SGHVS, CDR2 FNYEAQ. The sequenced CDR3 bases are TGTGCCAGCAGCTACAGGGAAGGCTTAATAGGGAACACTGAA. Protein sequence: CASSYREGLIGNTE. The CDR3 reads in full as CASSYREGLIGNTEAFF.

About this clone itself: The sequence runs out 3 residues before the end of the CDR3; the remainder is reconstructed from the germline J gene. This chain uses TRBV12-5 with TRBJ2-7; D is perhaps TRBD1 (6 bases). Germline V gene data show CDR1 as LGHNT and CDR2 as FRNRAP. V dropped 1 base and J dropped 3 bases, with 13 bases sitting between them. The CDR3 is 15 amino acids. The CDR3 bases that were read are TGTGCTAGTGGTTTGGGGGGGACACCCTTCTACGAG. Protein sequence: CASGLGGTPFYE. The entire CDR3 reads CASGLGGTPFYEQYF.

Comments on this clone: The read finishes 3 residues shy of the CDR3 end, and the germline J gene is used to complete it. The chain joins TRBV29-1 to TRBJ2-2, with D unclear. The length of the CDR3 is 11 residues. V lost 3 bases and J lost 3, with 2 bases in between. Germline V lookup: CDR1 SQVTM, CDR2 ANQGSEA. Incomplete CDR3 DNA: TGCAGCGTTGACGACACCGGGGAG. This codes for CSVDDTGE. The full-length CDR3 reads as CSVDDTGELFF.

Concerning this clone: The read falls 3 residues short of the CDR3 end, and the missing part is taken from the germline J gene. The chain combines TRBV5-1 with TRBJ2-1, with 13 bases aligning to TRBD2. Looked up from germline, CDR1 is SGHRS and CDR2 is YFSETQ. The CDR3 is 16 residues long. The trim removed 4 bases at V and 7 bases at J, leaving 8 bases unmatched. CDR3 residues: CASSTGGTSGVNEQFF. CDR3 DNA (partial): TGCGCCAGCAGCACTGGGGGGACTAGCGGGGTGAATGAG.

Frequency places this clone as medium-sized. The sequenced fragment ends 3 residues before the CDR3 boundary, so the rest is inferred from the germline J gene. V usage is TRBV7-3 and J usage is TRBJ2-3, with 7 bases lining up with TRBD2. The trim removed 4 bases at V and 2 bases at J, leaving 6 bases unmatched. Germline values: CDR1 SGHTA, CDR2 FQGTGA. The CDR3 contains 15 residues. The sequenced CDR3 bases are TGTGCCAGCAGCTCATCGGGGGGACTCACAGATACG. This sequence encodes CASSSSGGLTDT. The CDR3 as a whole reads CASSSSGGLTDTQYF. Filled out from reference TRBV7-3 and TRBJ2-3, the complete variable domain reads GAGVSQTPSNKVTEKGKYVELRCDPISGHTALYWYRQSLGQGPEFLIYFQGTGAADDSGLPNDRFFAVRPEGSVSTLKIQRTERGDSAVYLCASSSSGGLTDTQYFGPGTRLTVL.

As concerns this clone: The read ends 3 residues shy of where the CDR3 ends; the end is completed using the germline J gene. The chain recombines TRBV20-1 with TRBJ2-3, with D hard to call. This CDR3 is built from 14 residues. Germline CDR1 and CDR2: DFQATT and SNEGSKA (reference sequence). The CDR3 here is CSAFLLTPQETQYF. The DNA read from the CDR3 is TGCAGTGCTTTCCTTCTAACGCCCCAAGAGACG.

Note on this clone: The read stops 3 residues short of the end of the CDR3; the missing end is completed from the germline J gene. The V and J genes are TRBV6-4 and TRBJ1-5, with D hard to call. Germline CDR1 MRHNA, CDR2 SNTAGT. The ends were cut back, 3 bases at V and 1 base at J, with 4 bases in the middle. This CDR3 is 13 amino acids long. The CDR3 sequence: CASSEGSNQPQHF. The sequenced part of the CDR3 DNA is TGTGCCAGCAGTGAGGGCAGCAATCAGCCC.

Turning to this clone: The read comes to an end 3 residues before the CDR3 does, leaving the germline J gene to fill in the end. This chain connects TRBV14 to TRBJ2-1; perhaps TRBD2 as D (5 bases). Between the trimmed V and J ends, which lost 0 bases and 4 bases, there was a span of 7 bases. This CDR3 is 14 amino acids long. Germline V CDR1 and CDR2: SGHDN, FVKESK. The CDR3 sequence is CASSQDGLYNEQFF. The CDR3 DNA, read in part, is TGTGCCAGCAGCCAAGACGGACTTTACAATGAG.

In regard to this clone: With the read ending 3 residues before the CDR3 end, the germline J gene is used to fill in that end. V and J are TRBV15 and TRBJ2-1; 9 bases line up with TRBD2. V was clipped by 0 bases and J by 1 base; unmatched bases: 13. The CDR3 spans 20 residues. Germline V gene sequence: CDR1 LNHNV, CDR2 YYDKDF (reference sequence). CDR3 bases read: TGTGCCACCAGCAGAGATAGAGGGTTACTAGCGGGTGGGTCCTACAATGAG. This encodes CATSRDRGLLAGGSYNE. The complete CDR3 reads CATSRDRGLLAGGSYNEQFF. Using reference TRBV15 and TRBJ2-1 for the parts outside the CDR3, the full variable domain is DAMVIQNPRYQVTQFGKPVTLSCSQTLNHNVMYWYQQKSSQAPKLLFHYYDKDFNNEADTPDNFQSRRPNTSFCFLDIRSPGLGDTAMYLCATSRDRGLLAGGSYNEQFFGPGTRLTVL.

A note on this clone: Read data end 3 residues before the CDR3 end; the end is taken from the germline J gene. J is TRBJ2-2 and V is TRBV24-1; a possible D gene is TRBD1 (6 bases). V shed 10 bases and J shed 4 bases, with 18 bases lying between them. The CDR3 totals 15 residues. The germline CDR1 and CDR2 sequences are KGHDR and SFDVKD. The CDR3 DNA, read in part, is TGTGCCACATCCATATCAGGGGCGGGCACCGGGGAG. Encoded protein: CATSISGAGTGE. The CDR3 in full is CATSISGAGTGELFF.

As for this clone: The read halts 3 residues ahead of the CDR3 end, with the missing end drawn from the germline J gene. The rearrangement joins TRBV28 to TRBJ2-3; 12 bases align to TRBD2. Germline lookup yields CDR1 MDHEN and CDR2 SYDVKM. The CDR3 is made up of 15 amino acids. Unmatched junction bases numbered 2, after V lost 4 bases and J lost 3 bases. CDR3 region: CASSSLAGGTDTQYF. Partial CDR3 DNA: TGTGCCAGCAGTTCCCTAGCGGGGGGGACAGATACG.

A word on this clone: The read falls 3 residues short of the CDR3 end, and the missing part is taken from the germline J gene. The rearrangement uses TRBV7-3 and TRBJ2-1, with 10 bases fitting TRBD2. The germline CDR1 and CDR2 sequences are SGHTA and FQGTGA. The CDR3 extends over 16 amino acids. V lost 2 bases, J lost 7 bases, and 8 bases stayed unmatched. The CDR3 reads CASSLPVAGGLNEQFF. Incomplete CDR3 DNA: TGTGCCAGCAGCTTACCGGTAGCGGGGGGTCTTAATGAG.

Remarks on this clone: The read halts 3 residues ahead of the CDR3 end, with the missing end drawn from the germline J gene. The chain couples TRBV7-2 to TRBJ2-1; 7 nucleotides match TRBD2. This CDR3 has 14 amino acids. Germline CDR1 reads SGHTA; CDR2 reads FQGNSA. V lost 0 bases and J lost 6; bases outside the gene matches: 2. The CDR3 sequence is CASSLARGGNEQFF. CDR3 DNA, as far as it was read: TGTGCCAGCAGCTTAGCTCGCGGGGGCAATGAG. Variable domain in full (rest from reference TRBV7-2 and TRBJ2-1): GAGVSQSPSNKVTEKGKDVELRCDPISGHTALYWYRQSLGQGLEFLIYFQGNSAPDKSGLPSDRFSAERTGGSVSTLTIQRTQQEDSAVYLCASSLARGGNEQFFGPGTRLTVL.

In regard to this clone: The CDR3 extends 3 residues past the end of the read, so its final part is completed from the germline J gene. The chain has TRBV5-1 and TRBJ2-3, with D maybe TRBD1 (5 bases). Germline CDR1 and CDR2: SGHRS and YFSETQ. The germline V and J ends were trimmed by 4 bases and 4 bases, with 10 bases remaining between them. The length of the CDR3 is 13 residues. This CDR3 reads CASSTPGSDTQYF. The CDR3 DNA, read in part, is TGCGCCAGCAGCACCCCAGGGTCAGATACG.

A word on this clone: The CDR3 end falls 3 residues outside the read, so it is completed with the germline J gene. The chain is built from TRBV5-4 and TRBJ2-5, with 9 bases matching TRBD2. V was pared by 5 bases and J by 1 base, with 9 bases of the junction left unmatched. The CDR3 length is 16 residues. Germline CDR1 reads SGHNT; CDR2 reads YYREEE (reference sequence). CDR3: CASSPGTSNTQETQYF. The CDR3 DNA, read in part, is TGTGCCAGCAGTCCAGGGACTAGCAACACCCAAGAGACC.

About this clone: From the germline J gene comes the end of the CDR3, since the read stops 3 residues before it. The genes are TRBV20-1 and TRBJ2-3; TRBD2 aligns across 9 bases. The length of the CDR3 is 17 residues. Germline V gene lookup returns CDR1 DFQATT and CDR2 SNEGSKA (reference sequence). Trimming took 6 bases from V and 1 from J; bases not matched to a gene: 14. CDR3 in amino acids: CSATWGQGLARTDTQYF. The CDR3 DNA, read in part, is TGCAGTGCCACATGGGGCCAGGGACTAGCCCGCACAGATACG.